This T cell receptor beta chain was identified in a study of blood T cell repertoires in COVID-19. Turning to the study itself: Specimens from acute and convalescent COVID-19 originated in the United States, Italy and Spain.

As processed by the authors: How many nucleated cells were present was estimated from reference gene primer amplification. TCRdb's copy holds only in-frame clones and misses some; the assay was immunoSEQ multiplex PCR. V and J calls and clone size are as listed in that table; D and trimming were resolved from the DNA. The sample lists 200,000 to 300,000 clones, 88% occurring once. The CDR3 extends over 15 amino acids. CDR1 is MDHEN, CDR2 SYDVKM, per germline. Trimming cost V 5 bases and J 5 bases; bases outside gene matches: 10. Study members were between about 18 and 95 years old and lived in 20 to 30 US regions. Clinical histories supplied by participants themselves formed the basis of cohort assignment.

The sequence came from a woman in her thirties or forties with acute COVID-19. The V and J genes are TRBV28 and TRBJ1-2; 8 bases align to TRBD1. The sequencing input was PBMCs or T cells enriched from blood (not recorded which). In nucleotides, the CDR3 is TGTGCCAGCAGTCCGGGATCCGGGACAGGATATGGCTACACCTTC. It codes for CASSPGSGTGYGYTF.